This TCR beta chain was identified in a study of cytomegalovirus exposure and HLA in healthy donors. Broader study findings: The authors reported that TCR beta sequences could predict HLA-A and HLA-B alleles. These predictions were accurate for most subjects in the first cohort. In a later analysis, several top co-occurrence clusters appeared linked to parvovirus B19, influenza, CMV and Epstein-Barr virus. Diagnosis of cytomegalovirus status made by the classifier reportedly showed high specificity and sensitivity.

The CDR3 has 15 amino acids. Germline-derived CDR1 and CDR2 are SGHNT and YENEEA. J gave up 2 bases and V 5 bases, and 4 bases lay outside the gene matches. This clone was found a few times. Its antigen is not identified. 60 Vbeta and 13 Jbeta primers were used in PCR. Generated by immunoSEQ multiplex PCR, the TCRdb table keeps only in-frame clones and is missing some. The table includes 50,000 or so clones, 60% to 75% detected once. The V gene is TRBV11-3, the J gene TRBJ2-3; 10 nucleotides match TRBD1. The receptor comes from a woman in her fifties or sixties in good health and CMV-seronegative. The specimen was PBMCs. This CDR3 reads CASSPGQGHTDTQYF. The CDR3 coding sequence is TGTGCCAGCAGCCCGGGACAGGGGCACACAGATACGCAGTATTTT. The full variable domain, with the rest looked up from reference TRBV11-3 and TRBJ2-3, is EAGVVQSPRYKIIEKKQPVAFWCNPISGHNTLYWYLQNLGQGPELLIRYENEEAVDDSQLPKDRFSAERLKGVDSTLKIQPAELGDSAVYLCASSPGQGHTDTQYFGPGTRLTVL.